This T cell receptor (beta chain) was documented in a study of vaccination effects on CD4 cells after COVID-19 (dated 2022 in TCRdb). A note on the overall study: To identify antigen-specific CD4+ T cell clonotypes by their expansion, the ViraFEST assay first stimulated PBMC with viral peptide pools and then applied TCR sequencing. Each participant got two doses of an mRNA SARS-CoV-2 vaccine, either BNT162b2 or mRNA-1273. The full study included over 8 COVID-19 convalescent patients and several SARS-CoV-2-naive healthy vaccine recipients. Cultures from other donors in the study were sequenced with the Oncomine TCR Beta short-read assay on an Illumina iSeq 100. SARS-CoV-2 spike-specific CD4+ TCR repertoires from before and after mRNA vaccination were compared in COVID-19 convalescent patients and in infection-naive vaccine recipients. Each well held more than 1.5 million PBMC cultured in IMDM containing roughly 5% human AB serum, about 10 IU/ml IL-2 and gentamicin, along with around 9.1 ug/ml peptides. The study at large found these results: The study was limited by a small number of convalescent patients, and early post-infection timepoints were lacking. At late post-vaccination timepoints, both infection-induced and vaccine-induced clones showed marked clonal contraction, consistent with waning T cell responses. In healthy vaccine recipients, vaccine-induced clones were almost all SARS-CoV-2 mono-reactive, with only 1 of 255 being cross-reactive with common cold coronaviruses.

After more than 9 days of culture, CD4+ T cells were isolated with the EasySep CD4+ T cell isolation kit. Healthy vaccine recipients had no prior SARS-CoV-2 infection, confirmed by negative nucleocapsid antibodies before and after vaccination. On days 3 and 7, half of the culture medium was replaced with fresh IL-2-containing medium. Each peptide stimulation condition was cultured in triplicate wells unless otherwise noted. PBMC were separated from whole blood using Ficoll-Paque Plus gradient centrifugation and were then either cryopreserved at -140C or used fresh. The QIAamp micro DNA kit was used to extract genomic DNA from the cultured CD4+ T cells. Turning to this clone: Its antigen specificity is not known. No much larger clone exists at a distance of one base, and base qualities are not known.

The CDR3 starts with the cysteine, ends with the phenylalanine, and has 17 residues. The sequence is cut down to CDR3 DNA, 51 bases in frame from base 1. The germline ends are 20 bases apart after V is trimmed by 3 bases and J by 5 bases. According to the germline V gene (reference sequence), CDR1 reads LNHNV and CDR2 reads YYDKDF. The receptor library was made with the immunoSEQ multiplex PCR assay. TCR beta CDR3 sequencing was performed on DNA from the cultured, isolated CD4+ T cells. As for the original processing: Non-productive TCR sequences were removed and reads were trimmed to the CDR3 region, keeping CDR3s of at least 7 amino acids. The MANAFEST web app was used to pick out antigen-specific clonotypes by comparing their expansion in peptide wells with that in reference cultures. For clones to be considered positive, expansion at FDR<0.05 versus reference and all other wells, an odds ratio above 5, and a frequency above 0.1% in two replicate wells were required. Clonotypes significantly expanded in SARS-CoV-2 spike wells and in at least one common cold coronavirus spike condition were defined as cross-reactive. Using the stringdist R package, CDR3 similarity was measured by Levenshtein distance, and unrooted trees were constructed with ape in R 3.6.1. Drawn from immuneACCESS, this table holds only the in-frame rearrangements with V and J called that TCRdb kept. Clones are partly lost; checked studies trace under half to an unresolved V gene and leave the rest unexplained. V and J calls and clone size come straight from that table; D and trimming were deduced from the DNA. The sample contains over 45,000 clones, 50% to 80% of them found a single time. The ten largest clones represent 4.5% to 6% of the sample.

This sequence was found in a human donor who received a COVID-19 vaccine. The V and J segments used are TRBV15 and TRBJ1-3, with no confidently assigned D gene. The sample here was CD4+ T cells from PBMCs cultured without peptide, taken before COVID-19 vaccination. Here is the DNA: TGTGCCACCAGCAGGGCCCCGATGATTGTAGAACGAAACACCATATATTTT. Translation gives CATSRAPMIVERNTIYF.